Described below is a single T cell receptor beta chain sequence and its context. Its cognate antigen is unknown. These data originate in a study of siplizumab effects on memory and regulatory T cells. The length of the CDR3 is 17 residues. Per germline, CDR1 SGHAT and CDR2 FQNNGV. V was trimmed by 1 base and J by 2 bases, leaving 12 bases between them. Data came from immunoSEQ multiplex PCR; TCRdb stores just in-frame clones and leaves some out. The table includes about 100,000 clones, 94% detected once. Study-wide results and caveats: Assignment of a naive or memory phenotype failed for roughly 75-96% of the proliferating CD4+ or CD8+ clones. Assignment to unstimulated subsets succeeded for only a minor fraction of the alloreactive clones. Proof of suppressive function in proliferating Tregs from siplizumab cultures was not established.

The specimen sequenced was Tregs sorted from blood. V is TRBV11-2 and J is TRBJ2-6; D unresolved. The sequence was obtained from a human donor in good health. As DNA, the CDR3 is TGTGCCAGCAGCTTAGCAAAGACTCCCCCTGGGGCCAACGTCCTGACTTTC. The encoded protein is CASSLAKTPPGANVLTF.